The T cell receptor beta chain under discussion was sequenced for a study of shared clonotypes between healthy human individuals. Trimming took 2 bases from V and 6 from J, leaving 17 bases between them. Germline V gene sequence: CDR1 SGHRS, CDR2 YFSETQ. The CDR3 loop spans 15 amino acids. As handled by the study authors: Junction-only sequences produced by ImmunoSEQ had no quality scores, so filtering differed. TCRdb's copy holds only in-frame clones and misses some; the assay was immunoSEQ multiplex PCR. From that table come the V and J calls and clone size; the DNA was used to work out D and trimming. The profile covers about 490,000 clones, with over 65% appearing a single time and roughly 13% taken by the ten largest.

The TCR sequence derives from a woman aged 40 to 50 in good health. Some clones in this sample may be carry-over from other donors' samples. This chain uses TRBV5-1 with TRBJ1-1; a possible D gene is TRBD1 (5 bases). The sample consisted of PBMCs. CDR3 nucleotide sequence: TGCGCCAGCAGCTTTGAAAACCCGGGGGAGGCTGAAGCTTTCTTT. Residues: CASSFENPGEAEAFF. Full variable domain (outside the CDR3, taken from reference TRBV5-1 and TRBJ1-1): KAGVTQTPRYLIKTRGQQVTLSCSPISGHRSVSWYQQTPGQGLQFLFEYFSETQRNKGNFPGRFSGRQFSNSRSEMNVSTLELGDSALYLCASSFENPGEAEAFFGQGTRLTVV.